The 6 T cell receptor beta chains below were found in one sample sequenced in a study of shared clonotypes between healthy human individuals. Assay used: immunoSEQ multiplex PCR; TCRdb lists only in-frame clones, some missing. The sample contains about 2.3 million clones, 80% to 95% of which appear only once. Sequencing used naive CD4+ T cells from PBMCs. As to subset: CD45RA+ positively selected. The source is a man between 18 and 29 years old in good health. Some clones in this sample may be carry-over from other donors' samples.

The chain links TRBV27 to TRBJ1-1; D is undetermined. V lost 5 bases to trimming and J lost 3 bases, with 10 bases between them. From germline, CDR1 is MNHEY and CDR2 SMNVEV (reference sequence). The CDR3 loop spans 13 amino acids. For the CDR3, the DNA is TGTGCCAGCAGTCCTCGGTGGGACACTGAAGCTTTCTTT. Its translation is CASSPRWDTEAFF.

This sequence joins TRBV9 and TRBJ2-3, with D hard to call. Trimming stripped 0 bases from V and 1 base from J, with 6 bases between. This CDR3 contains 14 residues. The germline gives CDR1 SGDLS, CDR2 YYNGEE. The CDR3 reads CASSVGWGTDTQYF. CDR3 nucleotide sequence: TGTGCCAGCAGCGTAGGTTGGGGCACAGATACGCAGTATTTT. Combining the CDR3 with reference TRBV9 and TRBJ2-3 gives the whole variable domain DSGVTQTPKHLITATGQRVTLRCSPRSGDLSVYWYQQSLDQGLQFLIQYYNGEERAKGNILERFSAQQFPDLHSELNLSSLELGDSALYFCASSVGWGTDTQYFGPGTRLTVL.

This chain links TRBV27 with TRBJ1-2; D gene uncertain. This CDR3 is built from 16 residues. The V gene's germline CDR1 is MNHEY and CDR2 SMNVEV (reference sequence). Trimming removed 2 bases at V and 6 bases at J, with 19 bases between. This chain's CDR3 is CASSLRPGRAFHGYTF. The CDR3 nucleotides are TGTGCCAGCAGTTTACGGCCGGGTAGGGCCTTTCATGGCTACACCTTC.

V usage is TRBV6-5 and J usage is TRBJ2-3; 9 nucleotides align to TRBD1. The CDR3 spans 15 residues. The V and J ends lost 2 bases and 5 bases, in that order; junction bases with no gene match: 5. The V gene's germline CDR1 is MNHEY and CDR2 SVGAGI. The chain's CDR3 is CASSYGTGFGDTQYF. The CDR3 DNA reads TGTGCCAGCAGTTACGGGACAGGGTTCGGAGATACGCAGTATTTT.

The chain joins TRBV27 to TRBJ2-2, with TRBD1 identical over 7 bases. This CDR3 contains 15 residues. The germline gives CDR1 MNHEY, CDR2 SMNVEV (reference sequence). V lost 7 bases and J lost 7; bases outside the gene matches: 12. The CDR3 nucleotides read TGTGCCAGCACCACCTCTAGGGGGCGTAGCGGGGAGCTGTTTTTT. This encodes CASTTSRGRSGELFF.

About this clone: Other DNA sequences in this specimen translate into the identical CDR3. The chain has TRBV18 and TRBJ2-5; possibly TRBD1 or TRBD2 for D (6 bases each). The germline V gene encodes CDR1 KGHSH and CDR2 LQKENI. There are 13 residues in the CDR3. V gave up 2 bases and J gave up 5 bases, with 9 bases separating them. This CDR3 reads CASSPTGAETQYF. The CDR3 DNA follows: TGTGCCAGCTCACCAACGGGGGCCGAGACCCAGTACTTC.